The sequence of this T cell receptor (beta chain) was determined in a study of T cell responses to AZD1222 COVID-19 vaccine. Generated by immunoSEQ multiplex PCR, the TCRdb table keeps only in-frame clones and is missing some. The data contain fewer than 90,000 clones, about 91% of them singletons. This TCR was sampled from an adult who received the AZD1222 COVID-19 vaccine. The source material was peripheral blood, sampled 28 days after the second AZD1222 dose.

The CDR3 DNA follows: TGTGCCTGGAAAAAAAGGGAAAACACCATATATTTT. Protein product: CAWKKRENTIYF. The chain couples TRBV30 to TRBJ1-3; D is ambiguous. The V end lost 4 bases, the J end lost 6 bases, and 10 bases lay between the germline ends. Germline V gene data show CDR1 as GTSNPN and CDR2 as SVGIG (reference sequence). The CDR3 length is 12 residues.